This is a list of T cell receptor beta chains from one sample in a study of blood T cell repertoires in COVID-19. The protocol was immunoSEQ multiplex PCR, while the TCRdb copy is restricted to in-frame clones and leaves out a portion. The sample contains roughly 180,000 clones, roughly 80% of which appear only once. Material: PBMCs or T cells enriched from blood (not recorded which). Receptors originate from a man between 60 and 75 years old who had been exposed to COVID-19. Both conserved end residues are part of each CDR3. The D gene is left open where the match is weak. The size entry is marked missing in some rows and otherwise reads once, few, many or a size class.

CDR3: CASSIGRGDQPQHF
size: .
D: .
J: TRBJ1-5
V: TRBV19

CDR3: CAWSAGLLGGYTF
size: .
D: .
J: TRBJ1-2
V: TRBV30

CDR3: CSVRTGNTEAFF
size: once
D: TRBD1
J: TRBJ1-1
V: TRBV29-1

CDR3: CASSLTSGRAETQYF
size: .
D: TRBD2
J: TRBJ2-5
V: TRBV5-8

CDR3: CSASSGRGAGETQYF
size: .
D: TRBD2
J: TRBJ2-5
V: TRBV20-1

CDR3: CASSPQTVNYGYTF
size: .
D: .
J: TRBJ1-2
V: TRBV7-2

CDR3: CASSITAGGEKLFF
size: .
D: .
J: TRBJ1-4
V: TRBV19

CDR3: CSARAQGYTF
size: few
D: .
J: TRBJ1-2
V: TRBV20-1

CDR3: CASSFRGRETQYF
size: .
D: .
J: TRBJ2-5
V: TRBV11-3

CDR3: CASSLGGARTEAFF
size: .
D: .
J: TRBJ1-1
V: TRBV11-2

CDR3: CATSDLQSGEYNEQFF
size: .
D: .
J: TRBJ2-1
V: TRBV24-1

CDR3: CASSSRPGGGSEKLFF
size: .
D: .
J: TRBJ1-4
V: TRBV11-2

CDR3: CASSPRGLAGYEQYF
size: few
D: TRBD2
J: TRBJ2-7
V: TRBV6-2/TRBV6-3

CDR3: CASSPLTPSLADNEQFF
size: .
D: .
J: TRBJ2-1
V: TRBV18

CDR3: CASSDKGLDTGELFF
size: .
D: .
J: TRBJ2-2
V: TRBV2

CDR3: CAWSEYRGRETQYF
size: .
D: TRBD1
J: TRBJ2-5
V: TRBV30

CDR3: CAIKETSGRNNEQFF
size: .
D: TRBD2
J: TRBJ2-1
V: TRBV10-3

CDR3: CASSPVSSGDYNEQFF
size: .
D: TRBD2
J: TRBJ2-1
V: TRBV9

CDR3: CASSPLPGQGSEAFF
size: .
D: TRBD1
J: TRBJ1-1
V: TRBV6-5

CDR3: CASSPDRGAHNEQFF
size: .
D: TRBD1
J: TRBJ2-1
V: TRBV7-2

CDR3: CASSPRSEGQRNTIYF
size: .
D: .
J: TRBJ1-3
V: TRBV27

CDR3: CASSRTDSRGGYEQYF
size: few
D: TRBD2
J: TRBJ2-7
V: TRBV11-2

CDR3: CASRTDRSSYNEQFF
size: many
D: .
J: TRBJ2-1
V: TRBV19

CDR3: CATSDIREDGGGNQPQHF
size: .
D: .
J: TRBJ1-5
V: TRBV24-1

CDR3: CASSKTSGPFEQYF
size: .
D: TRBD2
J: TRBJ2-7
V: TRBV6-5

CDR3: CASSLATRLRTDTQYF
size: few
D: .
J: TRBJ2-3
V: TRBV5-6

CDR3: CASSPDRQPRMNTEAFF
size: .
D: .
J: TRBJ1-1
V: TRBV18

CDR3: CAISGGLHTDTQYF
size: once
D: .
J: TRBJ2-3
V: TRBV10-3

CDR3: CASRTLLRLGAEQYF
size: .
D: .
J: TRBJ2-7
V: TRBV2

CDR3: CASSSGLASEETQYF
size: once
D: TRBD2
J: TRBJ2-5
V: TRBV6-6

CDR3: CATSDLYSGTGVRDTQYF
size: once
D: TRBD1
J: TRBJ2-3
V: TRBV24-1